This paragraph covers one T cell receptor (beta chain) sequence. The entry originates in a study of blood T cell repertoires in COVID-19. Study background: Donors in the United States, Italy and Spain gave samples during acute or convalescent COVID-19. Sample material is recorded as cDNA or gDNA derived from T cells, B-cell-depleted T cells, or PBMCs.

This CDR3 comprises 14 residues. Germline V gene sequence: CDR1 LNHDA, CDR2 SQIVND (reference sequence). With 5 bases removed from V and 4 bases from J, the gap between germline ends came to 11 bases. Sequencing used immunoSEQ multiplex PCR; TCRdb keeps in-frame clones, though not all of them. The data show about 220,000 clones, 75% to 85% seen once. The source material was peripheral blood. This clonotype was obtained from a woman aged 70-85 years with COVID-19, enrolled during active disease. The chain links TRBV19 to TRBJ2-2, with a tentative D call TRBD1 (5 bases). The DNA for the CDR3 is TGTGCCAGTAGTTTCAGGGTTGCCACCGGGGAGCTGTTTTTT. This codes for CASSFRVATGELFF.